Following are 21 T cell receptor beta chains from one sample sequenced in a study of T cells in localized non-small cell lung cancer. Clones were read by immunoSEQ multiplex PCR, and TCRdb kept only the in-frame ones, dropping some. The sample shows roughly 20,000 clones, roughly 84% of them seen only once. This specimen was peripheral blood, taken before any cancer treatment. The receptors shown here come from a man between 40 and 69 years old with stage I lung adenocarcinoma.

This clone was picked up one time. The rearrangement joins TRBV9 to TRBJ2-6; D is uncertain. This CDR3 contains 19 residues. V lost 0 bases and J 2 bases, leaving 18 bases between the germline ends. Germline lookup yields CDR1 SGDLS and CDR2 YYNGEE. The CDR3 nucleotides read TGTGCCAGCAGCGTAGCTACCCAGACCCCCGGTGCTGGGGCCAACGTCCTGACTTTC. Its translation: CASSVATQTPGAGANVLTF. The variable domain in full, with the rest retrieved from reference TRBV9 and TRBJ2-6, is DSGVTQTPKHLITATGQRVTLRCSPRSGDLSVYWYQQSLDQGLQFLIQYYNGEERAKGNILERFSAQQFPDLHSELNLSSLELGDSALYFCASSVATQTPGAGANVLTFGAGSRLTVL.

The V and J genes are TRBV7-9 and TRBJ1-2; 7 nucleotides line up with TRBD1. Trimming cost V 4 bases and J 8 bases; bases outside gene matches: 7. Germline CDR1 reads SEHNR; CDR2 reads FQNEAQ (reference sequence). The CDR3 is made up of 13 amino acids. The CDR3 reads CASSSQGESGYTF. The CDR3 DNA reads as TGTGCCAGCAGCTCGCAGGGGGAGTCGGGCTACACCTTC.

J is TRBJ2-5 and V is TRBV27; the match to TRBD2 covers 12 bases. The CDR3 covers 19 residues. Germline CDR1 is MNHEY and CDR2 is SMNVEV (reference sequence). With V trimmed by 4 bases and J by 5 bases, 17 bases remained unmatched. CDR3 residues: CASSSKRPRLAGVRETQYF. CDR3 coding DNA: TGTGCCAGCAGTTCTAAAAGGCCCCGACTAGCGGGAGTACGGGAGACCCAGTACTTC.

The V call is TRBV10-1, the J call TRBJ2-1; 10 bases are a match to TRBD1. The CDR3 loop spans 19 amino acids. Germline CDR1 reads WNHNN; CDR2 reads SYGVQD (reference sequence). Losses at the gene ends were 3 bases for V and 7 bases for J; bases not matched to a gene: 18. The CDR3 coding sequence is TGCGCCAGCAGTGAAAAACAACCACCCCGGGACAGGGGAGAGAATGAGCAGTTCTTC. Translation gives CASSEKQPPRDRGENEQFF.

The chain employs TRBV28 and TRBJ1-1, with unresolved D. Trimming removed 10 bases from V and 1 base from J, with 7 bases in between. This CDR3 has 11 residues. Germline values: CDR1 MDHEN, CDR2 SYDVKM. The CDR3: CAIHRNTEAFF. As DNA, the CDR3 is TGTGCCATCCACAGGAACACTGAAGCTTTCTTT.

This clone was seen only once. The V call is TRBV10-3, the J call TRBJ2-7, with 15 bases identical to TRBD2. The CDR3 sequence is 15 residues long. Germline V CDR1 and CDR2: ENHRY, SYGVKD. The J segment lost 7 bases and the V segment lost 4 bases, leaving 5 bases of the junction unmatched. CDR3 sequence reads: CAISAGTSGRREQYF. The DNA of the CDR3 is TGTGCCATCAGTGCCGGGACTAGCGGGAGGAGGGAGCAGTACTTC.

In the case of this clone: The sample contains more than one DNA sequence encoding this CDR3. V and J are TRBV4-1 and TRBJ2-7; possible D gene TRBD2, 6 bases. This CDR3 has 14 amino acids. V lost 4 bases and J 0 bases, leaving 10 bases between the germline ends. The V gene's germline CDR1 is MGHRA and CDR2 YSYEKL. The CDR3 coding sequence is TGCGCCAGCAGCCGCGGGACGGCCTCCTACGAGCAGTACTTC. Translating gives CASSRGTASYEQYF.

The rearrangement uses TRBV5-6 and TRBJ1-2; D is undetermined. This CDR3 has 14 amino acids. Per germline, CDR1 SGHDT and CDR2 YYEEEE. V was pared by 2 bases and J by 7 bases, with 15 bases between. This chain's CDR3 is CASSFRAASGGYTF. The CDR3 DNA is TGTGCCAGCAGCTTTCGGGCCGCGTCGGGTGGCTACACCTTC.

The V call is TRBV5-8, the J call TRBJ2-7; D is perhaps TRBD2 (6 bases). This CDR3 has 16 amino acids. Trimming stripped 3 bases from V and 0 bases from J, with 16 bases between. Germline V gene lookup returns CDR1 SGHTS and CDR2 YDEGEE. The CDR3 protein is CASSSGVSASSYEQYF. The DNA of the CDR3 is TGTGCCAGCAGCTCGGGGGTTAGCGCGAGCTCCTACGAGCAGTACTTC.

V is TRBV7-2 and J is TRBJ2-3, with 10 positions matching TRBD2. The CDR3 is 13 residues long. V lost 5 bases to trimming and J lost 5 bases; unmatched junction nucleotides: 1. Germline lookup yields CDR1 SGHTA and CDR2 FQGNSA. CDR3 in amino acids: CASSRTSGDTQYF. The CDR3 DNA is TGTGCCAGCAGCCGGACTAGCGGAGATACGCAGTATTTT.

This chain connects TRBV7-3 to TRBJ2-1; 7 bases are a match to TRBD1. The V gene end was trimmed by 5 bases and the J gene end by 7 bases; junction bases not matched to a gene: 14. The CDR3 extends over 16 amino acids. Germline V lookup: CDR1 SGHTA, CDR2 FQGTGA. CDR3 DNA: TGTGCCAGCAGCCCCTACGGTGACAGGGCATTAAATGAGCAGTTCTTC. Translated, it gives CASSPYGDRALNEQFF.

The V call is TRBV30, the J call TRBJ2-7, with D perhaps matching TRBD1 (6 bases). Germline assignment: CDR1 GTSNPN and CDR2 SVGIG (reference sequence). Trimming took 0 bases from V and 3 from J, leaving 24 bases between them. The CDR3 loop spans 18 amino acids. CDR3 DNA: TGTGCCTGGAGTGTATTCCCCTCGAAGTTAAGGGGGAACTACGAGCAGTACTTC. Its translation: CAWSVFPSKLRGNYEQYF.

The CDR3 sequence is CASSFGGTQRDEQFF. In DNA, the CDR3 is TGTGCCAGCAGTTTCGGGGGGACTCAACGGGATGAGCAGTTCTTC. This rearrangement joins TRBV28 to TRBJ2-1; 7 nucleotides match TRBD2. V trimming: 3 bases; J trimming: 8 bases; junction bases outside the gene matches: 10. CDR1 and CDR2 from the germline V gene are MDHEN and SYDVKM. This CDR3 is built from 15 residues.

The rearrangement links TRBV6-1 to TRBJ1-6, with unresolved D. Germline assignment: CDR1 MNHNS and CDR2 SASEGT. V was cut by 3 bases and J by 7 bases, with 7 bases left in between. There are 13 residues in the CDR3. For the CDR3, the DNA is TGTGCCAGCAGTGACAGGCCCAATTCACCCCTCCACTTT. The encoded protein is CASSDRPNSPLHF.

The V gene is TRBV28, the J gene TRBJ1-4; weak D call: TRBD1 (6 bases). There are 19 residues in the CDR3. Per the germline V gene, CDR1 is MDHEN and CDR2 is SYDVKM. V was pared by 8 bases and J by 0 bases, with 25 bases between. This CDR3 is CASRSRGVLGTATNEKLFF. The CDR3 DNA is TGTGCCAGCCGATCGAGGGGGGTCTTGGGTACTGCAACTAATGAAAAACTGTTTTTT. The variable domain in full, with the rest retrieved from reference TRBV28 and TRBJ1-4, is DVKVTQSSRYLVKRTGEKVFLECVQDMDHENMFWYRQDPGLGLRLIYFSYDVKMKEKGDIPEGYSVSREKKERFSLILESASTNQTSMYLCASRSRGVLGTATNEKLFFGSGTQLSVL.

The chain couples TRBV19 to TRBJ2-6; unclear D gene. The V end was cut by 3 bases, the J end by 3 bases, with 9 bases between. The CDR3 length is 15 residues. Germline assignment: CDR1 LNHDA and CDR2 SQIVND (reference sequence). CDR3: CASSIRVFGANVLTF. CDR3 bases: TGTGCCAGTAGTATCCGAGTATTTGGGGCCAACGTCCTGACTTTC. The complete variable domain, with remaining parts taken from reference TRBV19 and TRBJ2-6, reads DGGITQSPKYLFRKEGQNVTLSCEQNLNHDAMYWYRQDPGQGLRLIYYSQIVNDFQKGDIAEGYSVSREKKESFPLTVTSAQKNPTAFYLCASSIRVFGANVLTFGAGSRLTVL.

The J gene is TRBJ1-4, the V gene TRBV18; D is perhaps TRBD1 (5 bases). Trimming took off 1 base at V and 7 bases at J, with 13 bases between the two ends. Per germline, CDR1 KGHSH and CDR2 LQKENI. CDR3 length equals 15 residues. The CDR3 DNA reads TGTGCCAGCTCACCACTTGAGGGGCATGGTGAAAAACTGTTTTTT. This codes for CASSPLEGHGEKLFF.

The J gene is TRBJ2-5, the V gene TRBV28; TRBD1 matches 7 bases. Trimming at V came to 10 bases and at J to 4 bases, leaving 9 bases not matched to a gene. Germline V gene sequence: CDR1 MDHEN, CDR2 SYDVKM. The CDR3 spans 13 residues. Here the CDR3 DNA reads TGTGCCACTACAATCCAGGGGGTAGAGACCCAGTACTTC. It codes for CATTIQGVETQYF.

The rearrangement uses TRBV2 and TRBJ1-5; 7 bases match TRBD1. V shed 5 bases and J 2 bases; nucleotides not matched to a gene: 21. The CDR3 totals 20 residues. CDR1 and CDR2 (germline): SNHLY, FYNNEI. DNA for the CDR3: TGTGCCAGCAGTCCTCTGATCCGGGACAGCTTACGGTTACGCAATCAGCCCCAGCATTTT. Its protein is CASSPLIRDSLRLRNQPQHF.

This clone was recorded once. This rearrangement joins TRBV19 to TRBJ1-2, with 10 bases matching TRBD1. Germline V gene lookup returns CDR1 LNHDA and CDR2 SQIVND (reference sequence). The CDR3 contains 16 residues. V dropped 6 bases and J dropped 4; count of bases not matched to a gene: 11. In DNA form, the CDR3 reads TGTGCCAGTAGGCCGAGCCGGGACAGGGGCGCCTATGGCTACACCTTC. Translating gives CASRPSRDRGAYGYTF.

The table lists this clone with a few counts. CDR3 DNA sequence: TGTGCCAGCAGCCAAGATATGTCGCCGCAAGAGACCCAGTACTTC. It is translated as CASSQDMSPQETQYF. V and J are TRBV4-2 and TRBJ2-5; no reliable D call. Germline loops: CDR1 LGHNA, CDR2 YNFKEQ. The V gene lost 0 bases and the J gene lost 2 bases, with 10 bases spanning the gap. There are 15 residues in the CDR3.